The clone carrying this TCR beta chain has a count of ten or more. Its target is not known. TCRdb keeps only in-frame clones here, not all; method: immunoSEQ multiplex PCR. The record shows about 41,000 clones for this sample, with no singletons present. This specimen belongs to a study of T cells after posttransplantation cyclophosphamide. The study, taken as a whole, reports: Blood and skin or GI T cell repertoires showed limited TRB overlap. Later blood repertoires were often dominated by clones from the donor CD8+ memory compartment.

Peripheral blood was collected from the related graft donor on the marrow donation day. Germline loops: CDR1 MGHRA, CDR2 YSYEKL. Losses at the gene ends were 2 bases for V and 10 bases for J; bases not matched to a gene: 10. CDR3 length: 15 residues. The TCR was taken from a man aged 25 to 40 in good health and a related stem cell transplant donor. This chain joins TRBV4-1 and TRBJ2-1, with 8 positions matching TRBD2. Sequencing was performed on PBMCs. CDR3 nucleotides: TGCGCCAGCAGCCAAATCGGGGGGGCTTTCGAGGAGCAGTTCTTC. This translates into CASSQIGGAFEEQFF.